The 18 T cell receptor beta chains presented below share a single source sample, sequenced in a study of cytomegalovirus exposure and HLA in healthy donors. The primer mix had 60 Vbeta and 13 Jbeta primers. This table comes from immunoSEQ multiplex PCR, and its TCRdb copy is limited to in-frame clones, with some not included. Here the sample spans 90,000 to 120,000 clones, around 80% being singletons. Sequencing was done on a sample of PBMCs. The source is a woman younger than 35 in good health and CMV-seropositive.

The chain uses TRBV29-1 and TRBJ1-4, with 10 bases aligning to TRBD1. This CDR3 comprises 13 residues. CDR1 and CDR2 (germline): SQVTM, ANQGSEA. The V and J ends lost 4 bases and 6 bases, in that order; junction bases with no gene match: 2. The CDR3 sequence: CSVAGQGDEKLFF. CDR3 coding DNA: TGCAGCGTTGCTGGACAGGGGGATGAAAAACTGTTTTTT.

This chain joins TRBV7-6 and TRBJ2-7, with D tentatively TRBD2 (5 bases). This CDR3 has 15 amino acids. V shed 1 base and J shed 3 bases, with 13 bases lying between them. Germline assignment: CDR1 SGHVS and CDR2 FNYEAQ. Here the CDR3 reads CASSLGSGFRYEQYF. The CDR3 bases are TGTGCCAGCAGCTTAGGTTCGGGATTTCGCTACGAGCAGTACTTC.

The V and J genes are TRBV30 and TRBJ2-2; 12 bases align to TRBD2. From germline, CDR1 is GTSNPN and CDR2 SVGIG (reference sequence). The CDR3 is 18 amino acids. V was clipped by 2 bases and J by 2 bases; unmatched bases: 9. CDR3 nucleotide sequence: TGTGCCTGGAGTTCAACGCGGACTAGCGGGACCAACACCGGGGAGCTGTTTTTT. This translates into CAWSSTRTSGTNTGELFF.

The chain carries TRBV9 and TRBJ2-1, with 10 bases matching TRBD2. The CDR3 length is 16 residues. Germline loops: CDR1 SGDLS, CDR2 YYNGEE. With 4 bases clipped from V and 9 bases from J, the junction kept 13 bases outside the gene matches. This chain's CDR3 is CASSPSGTSASGEQFF. DNA for the CDR3: TGTGCCAGCAGCCCCTCCGGGACTAGCGCCAGTGGTGAGCAGTTCTTC.

The V call is TRBV28, the J call TRBJ1-1; D might be TRBD1 (6 bases). Germline CDR1 reads MDHEN; CDR2 reads SYDVKM. The germline V and J ends were trimmed by 10 bases and 4 bases, with 19 bases remaining between them. The length of the CDR3 is 14 residues. CDR3 loop: CATRPGGGSTEAFF. CDR3 sequence (DNA): TGTGCCACCAGGCCGGGAGGGGGGAGCACTGAAGCTTTCTTT.

On this clone: Here the CDR3 omits its conserved ending phenylalanine or tryptophan, so a read error is the likely source. J is TRBJ1-1 and V is TRBV30; 7 bases are shared with TRBD1. Germline assignment: CDR1 GTSNPN and CDR2 SVGIG (reference sequence). With 2 bases clipped from V and 4 bases from J, the junction kept 13 bases outside the gene matches. The CDR3 is 16 amino acids. The CDR3 DNA is TGTGCCTGGAGTTGGGGACAGACCTTCGGGGTCACTGAAGCTTTCGTT. It codes for CAWSWGQTFGVTEAFV.

J is TRBJ1-2 and V is TRBV2; D is undetermined. Germline V gives CDR1 SNHLY, CDR2 FYNNEI. CDR3 length: 14 amino acids. The ends were cut back, 2 bases at V and 5 bases at J, with 12 bases in the middle. The CDR3 DNA follows: TGTGCCAGCAGTGAAAACCTAGCGGCTTATGGCTACACCTTC. Protein: CASSENLAAYGYTF. Together with reference TRBV2 and TRBJ1-2, the CDR3 gives the full variable domain: EPEVTQTPSHQVTQMGQEVILRCVPISNHLYFYWYRQILGQKVEFLVSFYNNEISEKSEIFDDQFSVERPDGSNFTLKIRSTKLEDSAMYFCASSENLAAYGYTFGSGTRLTVV.

The chain uses TRBV30 and TRBJ2-7, with 9 bases identical to TRBD2. The CDR3 is made up of 15 amino acids. CDR1 is GTSNPN, CDR2 SVGIG, per germline (reference sequence). Trimming removed 7 bases from V and 1 base from J; junction bases left unmatched: 11. The chain's CDR3 is CALRLGLAKSYEQYF. The CDR3 nucleotides are TGTGCCTTGAGGTTGGGACTAGCCAAATCCTACGAGCAGTACTTC.

The V and J genes are TRBV2 and TRBJ1-1; D gene uncertain. Trimming removed 2 bases at V and 5 bases at J, with 12 bases between. This CDR3 is built from 14 residues. The germline V gene encodes CDR1 SNHLY and CDR2 FYNNEI. This CDR3 reads CASSELPGGTEAFF. The CDR3 DNA follows: TGTGCCAGCAGTGAATTACCGGGAGGGACTGAAGCTTTCTTT.

The rearrangement uses TRBV15 and TRBJ2-7; D is ambiguous. Germline V gene lookup returns CDR1 LNHNV and CDR2 YYDKDF (reference sequence). Trimming took off 0 bases at V and 10 bases at J, with 10 bases between the two ends. The CDR3 length is 12 residues. DNA for the CDR3: TGTGCCACCAGCAGAGAAGTAACTTTACAGTACTTC. This codes for CATSREVTLQYF.

This clone was seen only a few times. V usage is TRBV14 and J usage is TRBJ1-1; possibly TRBD1 for D (6 bases). The germline V gene has CDR1 SGHDN and CDR2 FVKESK. V shed 4 bases and J shed 2 bases, with 8 bases lying between them. The CDR3 sequence is 13 residues long. The DNA of the CDR3 is TGTGCCAGCAGCCCGACAGGAAACACTGAAGCTTTCTTT. It is translated as CASSPTGNTEAFF.

The V and J genes are TRBV29-1 and TRBJ2-3; 8 nucleotides line up with TRBD1. The CDR3 runs to 14 residues. Germline V lookup: CDR1 SQVTM, CDR2 ANQGSEA. The V and J ends lost 6 bases and 0 bases, in that order; junction bases with no gene match: 5. The CDR3 DNA reads TGCAGCGTGGCAGGGGACAGGAGCACAGATACGCAGTATTTT. Protein product: CSVAGDRSTDTQYF.

The V gene is TRBV10-3, the J gene TRBJ2-7; 11 nucleotides match TRBD2. The CDR3 sequence is 14 residues long. Losses at the gene ends were 6 bases for V and 4 bases for J; bases not matched to a gene: 5. Germline CDR1 is ENHRY and CDR2 is SYGVKD. CDR3: CAIRETSGEYEQYF. Written as DNA, the CDR3 is TGTGCCATCAGGGAGACTAGCGGGGAGTACGAGCAGTACTTC.

This clone was seen only a few times. This chain connects TRBV28 to TRBJ2-1, with D tentatively TRBD2 (6 bases). The germline V gene has CDR1 MDHEN and CDR2 SYDVKM. With 2 bases removed from V and 0 bases from J, the gap between germline ends came to 8 bases. This CDR3 comprises 15 residues. The DNA for the CDR3 is TGTGCCAGCAGTTTACCGGGAGTCTCCTACAATGAGCAGTTCTTC. It translates to CASSLPGVSYNEQFF.

This clone occurred once. V and J are TRBV15 and TRBJ2-1; D not certain. The CDR3 loop spans 12 amino acids. The germline CDR1 and CDR2 sequences are LNHNV and YYDKDF (reference sequence). The V end lost 0 bases, the J end lost 9 bases, and 6 bases lay between the germline ends. This CDR3 is CATSRDVGEQFF. DNA of the CDR3: TGTGCCACCAGCAGAGATGTCGGTGAGCAGTTCTTC.

The chain couples TRBV7-2 to TRBJ2-5; 10 nucleotides line up with TRBD2. The V segment lost 5 bases and the J segment 0 bases; nucleotides outside the gene matches: 12. This CDR3 is 18 amino acids long. The germline V gene encodes CDR1 SGHTA and CDR2 FQGNSA. CDR3 protein: CASSPDWLAGEDQETQYF. In DNA form, the CDR3 reads TGTGCCAGCAGCCCAGATTGGCTAGCGGGAGAGGACCAAGAGACCCAGTACTTC.

The gene calls are TRBV6-5 and TRBJ1-3, with D tentatively TRBD1 (6 bases). V lost 5 bases, J lost 5 bases, and 16 bases lay in between. Per the germline V gene, CDR1 is MNHEY and CDR2 is SVGAGI. The CDR3 totals 15 residues. The CDR3 loop reads CASSPASGDRNTIYF. CDR3 bases: TGTGCCAGCAGTCCGGCATCAGGGGATAGAAACACCATATATTTT.

This chain connects TRBV4-1 to TRBJ2-7; D is unclear. V gave up 0 bases and J gave up 0 bases, with 12 bases separating them. This CDR3 contains 16 residues. Per the germline V gene, CDR1 is MGHRA and CDR2 is YSYEKL. CDR3 in amino acids: CASSQEQTWNSYEQYF. CDR3 coding DNA: TGCGCCAGCAGCCAAGAGCAGACATGGAACTCCTACGAGCAGTACTTC.